The sequence of this T cell receptor (beta chain) was determined in a study of blood T cell repertoires in COVID-19. Study overall: Collection of acute and convalescent COVID-19 samples took place in the United States, Italy and Spain.

The CDR3 has 13 residues. V was trimmed by 4 bases and J by 2 bases, leaving 9 bases between them. Germline V lookup: CDR1 SGHRS, CDR2 YFSETQ. Per the study methods: Scientists estimated how many nucleated cells there were by amplifying reference gene primers. The method was immunoSEQ multiplex PCR; TCRdb's version includes in-frame clones alone and lacks a portion of them. That table supplies the V and J calls and clone size; D and trimming were determined from the DNA. The repertoire consists of 450,000 or so clones, with roughly 89% occurring once and the leading ten covering 0.8% to 0.9%. Patients from Seattle were sampled longitudinally, starting during active infection.

The chain is built from TRBV5-1 and TRBJ2-5; TRBD1 might be the D (5 bases). The sequence derives from a man aged 18 to 29 with COVID-19, enrolled during active disease. The sequencing input was peripheral blood. In DNA form, the CDR3 reads TGCGCCAGCAGCCTCCCAGGGCAAGAGACCCAGTACTTC. It translates to CASSLPGQETQYF. Variable domain in full (rest from reference TRBV5-1 and TRBJ2-5): KAGVTQTPRYLIKTRGQQVTLSCSPISGHRSVSWYQQTPGQGLQFLFEYFSETQRNKGNFPGRFSGRQFSNSRSEMNVSTLELGDSALYLCASSLPGQETQYFGPGTRLLVL.